This T cell receptor (beta chain) originates from a study of blood T cell repertoires in COVID-19. Cohorts were determined from participant-reported clinical history. Assay: immunoSEQ multiplex PCR; the TCRdb copy retains only in-frame clones and omits some. The data show hundreds of thousands of clones, roughly 85% seen once. Looked up from germline, CDR1 is SGHKS and CDR2 is YYEKEE (reference sequence). The CDR3 consists of 14 residues. V lost 6 bases, J lost 8 bases, and 17 bases lay in between. The receptor's source is a woman aged 25 to 39 who had been exposed to COVID-19. Sequences were obtained from PBMCs or T cells enriched from blood (not recorded which). The chain recombines TRBV5-5 with TRBJ1-4; D is ambiguous. Here the CDR3 reads CASTLEWVGEKLFF. The CDR3 DNA reads as TGTGCCAGCACCCTGGAGTGGGTTGGGGAAAAACTGTTTTTT.